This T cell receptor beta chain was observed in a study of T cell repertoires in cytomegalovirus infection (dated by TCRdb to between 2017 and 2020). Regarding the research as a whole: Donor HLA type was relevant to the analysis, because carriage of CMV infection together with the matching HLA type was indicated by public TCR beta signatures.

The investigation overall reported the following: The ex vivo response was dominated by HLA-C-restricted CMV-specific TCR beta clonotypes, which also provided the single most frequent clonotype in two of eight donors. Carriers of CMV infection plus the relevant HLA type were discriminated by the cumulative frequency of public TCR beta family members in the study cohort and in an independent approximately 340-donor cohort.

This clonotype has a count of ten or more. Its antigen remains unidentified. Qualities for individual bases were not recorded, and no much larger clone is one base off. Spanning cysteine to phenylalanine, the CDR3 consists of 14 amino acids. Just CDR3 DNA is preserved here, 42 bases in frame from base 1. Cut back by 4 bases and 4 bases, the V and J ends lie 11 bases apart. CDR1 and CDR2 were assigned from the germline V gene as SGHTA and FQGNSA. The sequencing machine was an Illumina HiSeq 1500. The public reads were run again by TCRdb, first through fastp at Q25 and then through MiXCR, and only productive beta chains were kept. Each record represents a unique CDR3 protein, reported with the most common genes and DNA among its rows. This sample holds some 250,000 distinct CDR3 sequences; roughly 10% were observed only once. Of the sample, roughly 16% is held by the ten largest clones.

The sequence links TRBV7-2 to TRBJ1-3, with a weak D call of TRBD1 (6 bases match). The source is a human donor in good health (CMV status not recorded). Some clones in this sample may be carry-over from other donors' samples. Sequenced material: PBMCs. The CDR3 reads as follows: CASSWAGVGNTIYF. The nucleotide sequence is TGTGCCAGCAGCTGGGCAGGGGTGGGAAACACCATATATTTT.